The 18 T cell receptor beta chains reported below all come from one sample, sequenced in a study of CD8+CD57+ T cells in acquired aplastic anemia. Patients chosen for sequencing had CD8+CD57+ cells that had expanded, as shown by flow cytometry. Researchers used genomic DNA as the template to profile TCR beta VDJ and CDR3. TCRdb reanalysed the reads using MiXCR and keeps one entry per CDR3 protein. The repertoire consists of roughly 120,000 distinct CDR3 sequences, with 50% to 60% occurring once and the leading ten covering around 27%. Sample: sorted CD4+, CD8+, or CD8+CD57+ T cells (not recorded which) from PBMCs. All receptors derive from a human donor with aplastic anemia.

The chain links TRBV10-3 to TRBJ1-4; TRBD1 might be the D (6 bases). Trimming removed 0 bases at V and 7 bases at J, with 12 bases between. CDR1 is ENHRY, CDR2 SYGVKD, per germline. The CDR3 loop spans 15 amino acids. The chain's CDR3 is CAISESGQSLEKLFF. CDR3 DNA: TGTGCCATCAGTGAGTCTGGACAGTCCCTTGAAAAACTGTTTTTT.

The V call is TRBV10-3, the J call TRBJ2-7, with a tentative D call TRBD1 (5 bases). V was cut by 7 bases and J by 1 base, with 14 bases left in between. There are 14 residues in the CDR3. Germline assignment: CDR1 ENHRY and CDR2 SYGVKD. DNA for the CDR3: TGTGCCATCAAAGGCCAGGGAAATTCCTACGAGCAGTACTTC. This codes for CAIKGQGNSYEQYF.

This clonotype has only a few counts. The chain employs TRBV10-3 and TRBJ2-7; a possible D gene is TRBD2 (7 bases). In germline, CDR1 is ENHRY, CDR2 SYGVKD. With 0 bases removed from V and 3 bases from J, the gap between germline ends came to 18 bases. This CDR3 region has 17 residues. As DNA, the CDR3 is TGTGCCATCAGTGAGTCGAAGCCCCCGGGGGGCCACTACGAGCAGTACTTC. Translating it yields CAISESKPPGGHYEQYF.

This clonotype was seen at least ten times. J is TRBJ1-1 and V is TRBV4-1, with D possibly matching TRBD1 (5 bases). In germline, CDR1 is MGHRA, CDR2 YSYEKL. This CDR3 is built from 15 residues. The V end was cut by 2 bases, the J end by 1 base, with 11 bases between. The CDR3 nucleotides read TGCGCCAGCAGCCAACTCCCCGGGGGGAACACTGAAGCTTTCTTT. It codes for CASSQLPGGNTEAFF.

A word on this clonotype: A clone one base away is much larger, so this may be a read error. The CDR3 DNA reads as TGTGCCAGCAGTGCCAGGACAGGGGCCGCAGATACGCAGTATTTT. It yields the protein CASSARTGAADTQYF. V usage is TRBV6-1 and J usage is TRBJ2-3; 9 bases fit TRBD1. V shed 4 bases, J shed 4 bases, and the junction held 6 bases outside the gene matches. The germline V gene encodes CDR1 MNHNS and CDR2 SASEGT. The CDR3 is 15 residues long.

This clonotype was picked up one time. The rearrangement uses TRBV7-2 and TRBJ2-3; 9 bases match TRBD2. Per germline, CDR1 SGHTA and CDR2 FQGNSA. With V trimmed by 5 bases and J by 7 bases, 7 bases remained unmatched. The CDR3 is 14 residues long. CDR3 bases: TGTGCCAGCAGCCCGGGGACTAGCCATAATACGCAGTATTTT. Encoded protein: CASSPGTSHNTQYF.

The gene calls are TRBV4-3 and TRBJ2-5, with 9 bases aligning to TRBD1. The V gene's germline CDR1 is LGHNA and CDR2 YSLEER. The CDR3 spans 16 residues. V gave up 5 bases and J gave up 0 bases; unmatched junction bases: 7. CDR3 protein: CASSFRTGEYQETQYF. DNA of the CDR3: TGCGCCAGCAGCTTTAGGACAGGGGAATACCAAGAGACCCAGTACTTC.

This clonotype was picked up many times. The CDR3 here is CASSVAGTSGSDEQFF. The CDR3 region has the DNA TGTGCCAGCAGTGTTGCCGGGACTAGCGGGAGCGATGAGCAGTTCTTC. This sequence joins TRBV5-5 and TRBJ2-1; 14 bases line up with TRBD2. J was trimmed by 8 bases and V by 5 bases; bases with no gene match: 9. Germline CDR1 is SGHKS and CDR2 is YYEKEE (reference sequence). The CDR3 extends over 16 amino acids.

V is TRBV5-1 and J is TRBJ1-4, with 7 nucleotides matching TRBD1. The V segment lost 0 bases and the J segment 7 bases; nucleotides outside the gene matches: 9. The CDR3 is 16 residues long. Per the germline V gene, CDR1 is SGHRS and CDR2 is YFSETQ. The DNA of the CDR3 is TGCGCCAGCAGCTTGGCGACAGGGTTCTTTCCTGAAAAACTGTTTTTT. Amino acid sequence: CASSLATGFFPEKLFF.

This clonotype was counted many times. This chain links TRBV19 with TRBJ2-7; no clear D gene. From germline, CDR1 is LNHDA and CDR2 SQIVND (reference sequence). Trimming removed 3 bases at V and 0 bases at J, with 12 bases between. This CDR3 contains 15 residues. CDR3 residues: CASSMTDGASYEQYF. The CDR3 DNA reads TGTGCCAGTAGTATGACTGACGGCGCCTCCTACGAGCAGTACTTC.

J is TRBJ2-7 and V is TRBV28; 8 nucleotides match TRBD1. The CDR3 length is 16 residues. V was clipped by 8 bases and J by 0 bases; unmatched bases: 12. CDR1 is MDHEN, CDR2 SYDVKM, per germline. CDR3 DNA: TGTGCCAGCCGACCCGCCGGGACAGGCATCTCCTACGAGCAGTACTTC. This gives the protein CASRPAGTGISYEQYF.

This clonotype was detected ten times or more. The chain couples TRBV20-1 to TRBJ2-7; tentative D call: TRBD2 (6 bases). Germline-derived CDR1 and CDR2 are DFQATT and SNEGSKA (reference sequence). The CDR3 loop spans 14 amino acids. The CDR3 reads CRLSAEGRMDEQYF. The CDR3 nucleotides are TGCAGGCTATCGGCGGAAGGGAGGATGGACGAGCAGTACTTC.

The V and J genes are TRBV5-1 and TRBJ2-3, with 11 bases that match TRBD2. Trimming at V came to 1 base and at J to 4 bases, leaving 5 bases not matched to a gene. The germline V gene encodes CDR1 SGHRS and CDR2 YFSETQ. This CDR3 has 16 amino acids. CDR3 bases: TGCGCCAGCAGCTTGTCGACTAGCGGGGATGCAGATACGCAGTATTTT. As protein: CASSLSTSGDADTQYF. The whole variable domain, remainder taken from reference TRBV5-1 and TRBJ2-3, is KAGVTQTPRYLIKTRGQQVTLSCSPISGHRSVSWYQQTPGQGLQFLFEYFSETQRNKGNFPGRFSGRQFSNSRSEMNVSTLELGDSALYLCASSLSTSGDADTQYFGPGTRLTVL.

J is TRBJ2-7 and V is TRBV19, with a weak D call TRBD1 (5 bases). This CDR3 contains 15 residues. Germline loops: CDR1 LNHDA, CDR2 SQIVND (reference sequence). Deletions cut 3 bases from V and 0 bases from J, with 12 bases between. The CDR3, as DNA: TGTGCCAGTAGTATTCGCAGGGCCAGCTCCTACGAGCAGTACTTC. As protein: CASSIRRASSYEQYF.

This clonotype was recorded many times. The chain couples TRBV19 to TRBJ2-1; 11 bases match TRBD2. The CDR3 has 15 amino acids. J was trimmed by 6 bases and V by 5 bases; bases with no gene match: 6. From germline, CDR1 is LNHDA and CDR2 SQIVND (reference sequence). The CDR3, as DNA: TGTGCCAGTAGTCCACTAGCGGGAGAGATCAATGAGCAGTTCTTC. As protein: CASSPLAGEINEQFF.

The V and J genes are TRBV9 and TRBJ1-2, with D uncertain. Germline CDR1 is SGDLS and CDR2 is YYNGEE. The CDR3 spans 12 residues. Between the trimmed V and J ends, which lost 3 bases and 5 bases, there was a span of 8 bases. CDR3 DNA sequence: TGTGCCAGCAGCGCTCAAACTTATGGCTACACCTTC. Amino acids: CASSAQTYGYTF.

The V and J genes are TRBV12-3 or TRBV12-4 and TRBJ1-2, with 9 positions matching TRBD1. This CDR3 is 15 amino acids long. Unmatched junction bases numbered 8, after V lost 5 bases and J lost 4 bases. The CDR3 sequence: CASSTGQGSSYGYTF. The CDR3 DNA reads as TGTGCCAGCAGTACGGGACAGGGATCATCCTATGGCTACACCTTC.

This clonotype was observed a few times. This sequence joins TRBV14 and TRBJ1-4; D uncertain. V was pared by 1 base and J by 8 bases, with 5 bases between. The CDR3 spans 12 residues. Germline V gene lookup returns CDR1 SGHDN and CDR2 FVKESK. Here the CDR3 DNA reads TGTGCCAGCAGCCAAGTGGCAGAAAAACTGTTTTTT. It codes for CASSQVAEKLFF.